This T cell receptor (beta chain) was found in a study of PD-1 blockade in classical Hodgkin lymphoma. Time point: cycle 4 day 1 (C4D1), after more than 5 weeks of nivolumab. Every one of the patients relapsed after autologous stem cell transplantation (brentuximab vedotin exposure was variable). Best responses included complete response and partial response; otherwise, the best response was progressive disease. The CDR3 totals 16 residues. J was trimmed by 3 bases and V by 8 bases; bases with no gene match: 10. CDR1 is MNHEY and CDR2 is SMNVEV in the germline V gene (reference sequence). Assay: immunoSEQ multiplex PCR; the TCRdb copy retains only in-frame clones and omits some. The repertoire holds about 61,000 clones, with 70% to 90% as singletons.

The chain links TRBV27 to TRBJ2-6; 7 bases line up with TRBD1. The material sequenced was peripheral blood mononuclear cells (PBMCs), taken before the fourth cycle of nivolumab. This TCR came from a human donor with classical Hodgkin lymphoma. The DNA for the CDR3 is TGTGCCAGCGGATACGTCGACAGGGTTGGGGCCAACGTCCTGACTTTC. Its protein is CASGYVDRVGANVLTF. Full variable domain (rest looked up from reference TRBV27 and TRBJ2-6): EAQVTQNPRYLITVTGKKLTVTCSQNMNHEYMSWYRQDPGLGLRQIYYSMNVEVTDKGDVPEGYKVSRKEKRNFPLILESPSPNQTSLYFCASGYVDRVGANVLTFGAGSRLTVL.